These T cell receptor beta chains were read from a single sample in a study of OX40 agonist ivuxolimab in advanced cancers. Only in-frame clones appear in the TCRdb table, and some are missing; sequencing was by immunoSEQ multiplex PCR. The repertoire includes some 15,000 clones, 77% of them detected once, and 35% to 45% sits in the top ten. The sample was CD4+ or CD8+ T cells sorted from blood, taken in a trial of the OX40 agonist ivuxolimab. These receptors were taken from an adult with an advanced solid tumor such as melanoma, head and neck, liver or kidney cancer. Both conserved end residues are part of each CDR3. A D gene is named only where the DNA matches it firmly. Part of the rows lack a size; the others show once, few, many or a class for expanded clones.

CDR3 | DNA | J | length | size | D | V
CASSLGDRGQPQHF | TGTGCCAGCAGTTTGGGAGACAGGGGACAGCCCCAGCATTTT | TRBJ1-5 | 14 | - | TRBD1 | TRBV6-5
CASSPGAYEQYF | TGTGCCAGTAGTCCAGGGGCCTACGAGCAGTACTTC | TRBJ2-7 | 12 | - | - | TRBV19
CASSTRGDPSYEQYF | TGTGCCAGCAGTACCCGGGGGGACCCCTCCTACGAGCAGTACTTC | TRBJ2-7 | 15 | once | TRBD2 | TRBV27
CASSFGDTQYF | TGTGCCAGCAGCTTCGGAGATACGCAGTATTTT | TRBJ2-3 | 11 | - | - | TRBV5-4
CASSKGGTDKNTEAFF | TGTGCCAGCAGCAAAGGGGGGACAGATAAGAACACTGAAGCTTTCTTT | TRBJ1-1 | 16 | - | - | TRBV21-1
CASPPTYPSGRASEQFF | TGTGCCAGCCCACCCACGTACCCTAGCGGGAGGGCAAGTGAGCAGTTCTTC | TRBJ2-1 | 17 | - | TRBD2 | TRBV28
CASSKEDKGTGDQPQHF | TGTGCCAGCAGCAAAGAGGATAAGGGGACAGGTGATCAGCCCCAGCATTTT | TRBJ1-5 | 17 | - | - | TRBV21-1
CASSEGPSTDTQYF | TGTGCCAGCAGTGAAGGGCCGAGCACAGATACGCAGTATTTT | TRBJ2-3 | 14 | few | - | TRBV2
CASSTTGDLRIAYTF | TGTGCCAGCAGCACTACAGGTGACCTTCGTATTGCCTACACCTTC | TRBJ1-2 | 15 | - | - | TRBV11-3
CASSPTGGLTDEQFF | TGTGCCAGCAGCCCGACAGGGGGGCTAACGGATGAGCAGTTCTTC | TRBJ2-1 | 15 | - | TRBD1 | TRBV7-8
CASSLGQGSSYEQYF | TGTGCCAGCAGCTTGGGACAGGGGAGCTCCTACGAGCAGTACTTC | TRBJ2-7 | 15 | - | TRBD1 | TRBV11-2
CASSLEGQPQHF | TGTGCCAGCAGTTTGGAGGGTCAGCCCCAGCATTTT | TRBJ1-5 | 12 | - | - | TRBV27
CASRTGTELGYTF | TGTGCCAGCAGGACCGGGACCGAGTTGGGCTACACCTTC | TRBJ1-2 | 13 | - | - | TRBV2
CASSMLAATDTQYF | TGTGCCAGTAGTATGCTAGCGGCCACAGATACGCAGTATTTT | TRBJ2-3 | 14 | - | TRBD2 | TRBV19
CASSLDGPYGYTF | TGTGCCAGCAGCTTGGACGGGCCTTATGGCTACACCTTC | TRBJ1-2 | 13 | few | - | TRBV5-5
CASSCLPQSRANVLTF | TGTGCCAGCAGCTGCTTGCCACAAAGTCGGGCCAACGTCCTGACTTTC | TRBJ2-6 | 16 | - | - | TRBV7-7
CATSSPDSISYEQYF | TGTGCCACCAGCAGCCCAGACAGTATCTCCTACGAGCAGTACTTC | TRBJ2-7 | 15 | medium-sized | - | TRBV15
CASGSYGNGELFF | TGTGCCAGCGGGAGTTATGGGAACGGGGAGCTGTTTTTT | TRBJ2-2 | 13 | few | - | TRBV6-5
CASSPQGTSTDTQYF | TGTGCCAGCAGCCCGCAGGGGACTAGCACAGATACGCAGTATTTT | TRBJ2-3 | 15 | - | - | TRBV5-4
CASSLDRSPYEQYF | TGTGCCAGCAGCTTAGACAGGAGCCCCTACGAGCAGTACTTC | TRBJ2-7 | 14 | - | - | TRBV13
CATSISRGRNWDTEAFF | TGTGCCACCAGCATCTCCAGGGGGCGTAATTGGGACACTGAAGCTTTCTTT | TRBJ1-1 | 17 | - | TRBD1 | TRBV15
CASREGSTDTQYF | TGTGCCAGCCGCGAGGGGAGCACAGATACGCAGTATTTT | TRBJ2-3 | 13 | - | - | TRBV28
CASSLGSYNEQFF | TGTGCCAGCAGCTTGGGCTCCTACAATGAGCAGTTCTTC | TRBJ2-1 | 13 | - | - | TRBV7-9
CASSLSGLKAFF | TGTGCCAGCAGTTTGTCGGGGTTGAAAGCTTTCTTT | TRBJ1-1 | 12 | - | - | TRBV28
CASSLDYGYTF | TGTGCCAGCAGCTTAGATTATGGCTACACCTTC | TRBJ1-2 | 11 | - | - | TRBV7-9
CASSAPSLIASGREQYF | TGTGCCAGCAGTGCACCCTCACTAATCGCTAGCGGGAGGGAGCAGTACTTC | TRBJ2-7 | 17 | - | TRBD2 | TRBV6-1
CASSLAGDLYEQYF | TGTGCCAGCAGCTTAGCAGGGGACCTCTACGAGCAGTACTTC | TRBJ2-7 | 14 | - | - | TRBV7-6
CASSPGTGGTLHF | TGTGCCAGCAGCCCGGGGACAGGTGGGACCCTCCACTTT | TRBJ1-6 | 13 | - | TRBD1 | TRBV4-2
CASKVAGPNEQFF | TGTGCCAGTAAGGTAGCGGGGCCCAATGAGCAGTTCTTC | TRBJ2-1 | 13 | - | TRBD2 | TRBV19
CASSQVLGDQPQHF | TGCGCCAGCAGCCAAGTATTGGGTGATCAGCCCCAGCATTTT | TRBJ1-5 | 14 | - | - | TRBV4-3
CATRSGGGGTKETQYF | TGTGCCACCAGGTCTGGGGGGGGAGGGACGAAAGAGACCCAGTACTTC | TRBJ2-5 | 16 | - | TRBD2 | TRBV15
CASRESTGGHITDTQYF | TGTGCCAGCAGAGAATCGACAGGGGGCCACATCACAGATACGCAGTATTTT | TRBJ2-3 | 17 | - | TRBD1 | TRBV6-1
CASSGQGGSNQPQHF | TGTGCCAGCAGTGGACAGGGGGGTAGCAATCAGCCCCAGCATTTT | TRBJ1-5 | 15 | - | TRBD1 | TRBV27
CASSYSTGIPYGYTF | TGTGCCAGCAGTTACTCGACAGGGATCCCCTATGGCTACACCTTC | TRBJ1-2 | 15 | large | TRBD1 | TRBV6-5
CASSRTSGDADEQFF | TGCGCCAGCTCCAGGACTAGCGGGGATGCGGATGAGCAGTTCTTC | TRBJ2-1 | 15 | - | TRBD2 | TRBV4-3
CASSPTLNTEAFF | TGTGCCAGCAGCCCTACCTTGAACACTGAAGCTTTCTTT | TRBJ1-1 | 13 | - | - | TRBV6-5